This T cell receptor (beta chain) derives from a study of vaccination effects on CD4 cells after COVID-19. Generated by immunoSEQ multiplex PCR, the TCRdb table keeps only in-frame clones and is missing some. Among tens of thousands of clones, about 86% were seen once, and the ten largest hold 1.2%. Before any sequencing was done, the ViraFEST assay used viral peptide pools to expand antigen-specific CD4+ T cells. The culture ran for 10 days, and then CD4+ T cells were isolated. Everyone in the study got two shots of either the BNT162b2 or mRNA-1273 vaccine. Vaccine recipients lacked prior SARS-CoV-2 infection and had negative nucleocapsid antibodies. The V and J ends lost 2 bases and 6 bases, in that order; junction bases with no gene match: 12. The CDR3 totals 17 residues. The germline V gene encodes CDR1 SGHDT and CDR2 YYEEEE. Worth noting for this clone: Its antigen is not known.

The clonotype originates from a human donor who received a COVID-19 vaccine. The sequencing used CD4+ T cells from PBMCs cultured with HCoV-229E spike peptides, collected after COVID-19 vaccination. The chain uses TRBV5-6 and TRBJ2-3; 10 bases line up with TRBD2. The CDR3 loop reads CASSLPTGLASSDTQYF. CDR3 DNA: TGTGCCAGCAGCTTACCGACGGGACTAGCGTCGTCGGATACGCAGTATTTT.